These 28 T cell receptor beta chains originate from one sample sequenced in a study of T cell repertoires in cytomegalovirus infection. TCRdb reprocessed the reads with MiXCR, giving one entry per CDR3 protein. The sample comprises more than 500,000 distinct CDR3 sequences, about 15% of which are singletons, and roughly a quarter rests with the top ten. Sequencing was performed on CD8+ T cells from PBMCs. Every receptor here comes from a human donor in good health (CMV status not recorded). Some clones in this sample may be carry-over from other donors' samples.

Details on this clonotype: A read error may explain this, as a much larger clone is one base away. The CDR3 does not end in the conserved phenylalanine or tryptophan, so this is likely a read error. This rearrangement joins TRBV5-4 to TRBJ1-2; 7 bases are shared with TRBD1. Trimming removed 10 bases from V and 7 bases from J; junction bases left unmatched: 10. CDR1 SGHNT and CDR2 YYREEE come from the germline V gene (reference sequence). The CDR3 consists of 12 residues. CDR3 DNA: TGTGCCGGCTTAGACAGGGATCGTGGCTACACCCTC. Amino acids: CAGLDRDRGYTL.

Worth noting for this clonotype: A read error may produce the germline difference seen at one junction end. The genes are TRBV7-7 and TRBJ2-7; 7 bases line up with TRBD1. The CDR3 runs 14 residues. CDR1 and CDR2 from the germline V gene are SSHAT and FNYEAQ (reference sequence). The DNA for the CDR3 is TGTGCTAGCAGCTTAGGGGAAGGGGGCGGCGAGCAGTACTTC. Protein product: CASSLGEGGGEQYF.

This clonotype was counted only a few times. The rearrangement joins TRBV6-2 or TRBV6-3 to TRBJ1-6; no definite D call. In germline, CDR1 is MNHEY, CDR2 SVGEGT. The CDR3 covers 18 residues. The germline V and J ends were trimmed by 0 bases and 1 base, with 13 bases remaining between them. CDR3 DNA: TGTGCCAGCAGTTACTCGACGGAGTCGGGGTCCTATAATTCACCCCTCCACTTT. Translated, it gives CASSYSTESGSYNSPLHF.

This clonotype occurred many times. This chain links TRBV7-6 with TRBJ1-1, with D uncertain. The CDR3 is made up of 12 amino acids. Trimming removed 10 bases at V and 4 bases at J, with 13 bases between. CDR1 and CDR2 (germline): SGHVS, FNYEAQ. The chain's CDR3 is CAIIGPATEAFF. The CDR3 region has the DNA TGTGCCATCATTGGGCCCGCCACTGAAGCTTTCTTT.

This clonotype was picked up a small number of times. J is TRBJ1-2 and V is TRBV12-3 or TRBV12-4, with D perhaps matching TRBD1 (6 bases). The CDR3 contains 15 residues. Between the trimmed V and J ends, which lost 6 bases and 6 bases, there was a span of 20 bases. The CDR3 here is CASSIPGTKSHGYTF. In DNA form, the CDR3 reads TGTGCCAGCAGCATCCCCGGGACAAAGAGCCATGGCTACACCTTC.

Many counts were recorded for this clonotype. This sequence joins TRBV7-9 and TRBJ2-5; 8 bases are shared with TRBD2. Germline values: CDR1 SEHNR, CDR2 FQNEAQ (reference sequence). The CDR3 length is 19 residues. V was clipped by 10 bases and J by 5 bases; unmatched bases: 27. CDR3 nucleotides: TGTGCCACCCTCCCCTGGACTAGCCCTCCTCGCGGCGGGATGGAGACCCAGTACTTC. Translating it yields CATLPWTSPPRGGMETQYF.

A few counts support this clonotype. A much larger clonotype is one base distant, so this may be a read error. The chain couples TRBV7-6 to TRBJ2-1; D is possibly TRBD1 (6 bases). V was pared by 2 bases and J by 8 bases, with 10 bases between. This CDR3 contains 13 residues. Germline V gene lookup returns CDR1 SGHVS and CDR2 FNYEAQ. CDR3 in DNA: TGTGCCAGCAGCTTAACAGGGCTGGATGAGCAGTTCTTC. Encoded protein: CASSLTGLDEQFF.

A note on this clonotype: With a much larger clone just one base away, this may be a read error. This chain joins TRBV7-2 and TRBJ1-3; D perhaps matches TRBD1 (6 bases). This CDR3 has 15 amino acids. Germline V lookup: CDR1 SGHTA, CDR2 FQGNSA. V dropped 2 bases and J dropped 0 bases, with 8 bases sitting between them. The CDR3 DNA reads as TGTGCCAGCAGCTTAAGACAGGACTCTGGAAACACCATATATTTT. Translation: CASSLRQDSGNTIYF. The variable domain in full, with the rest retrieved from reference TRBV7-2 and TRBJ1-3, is GAGVSQSPSNKVTEKGKDVELRCDPISGHTALYWYRQSLGQGLEFLIYFQGNSAPDKSGLPSDRFSAERTGGSVSTLTIQRTQQEDSAVYLCASSLRQDSGNTIYFGEGSWLTVV.

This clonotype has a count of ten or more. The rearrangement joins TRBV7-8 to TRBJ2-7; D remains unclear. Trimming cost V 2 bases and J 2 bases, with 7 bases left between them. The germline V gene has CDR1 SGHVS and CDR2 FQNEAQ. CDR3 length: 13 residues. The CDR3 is CASSLKGTYEQYF. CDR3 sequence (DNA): TGTGCCAGCAGCTTAAAGGGTACCTACGAGCAGTACTTC.

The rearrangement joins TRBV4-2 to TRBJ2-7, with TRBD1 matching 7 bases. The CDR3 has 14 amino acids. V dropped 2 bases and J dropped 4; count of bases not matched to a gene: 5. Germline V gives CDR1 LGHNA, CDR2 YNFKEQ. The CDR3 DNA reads TGTGCCAGCAGCCAATCGACAGGGAATTACGAGCAGTACTTC. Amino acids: CASSQSTGNYEQYF.

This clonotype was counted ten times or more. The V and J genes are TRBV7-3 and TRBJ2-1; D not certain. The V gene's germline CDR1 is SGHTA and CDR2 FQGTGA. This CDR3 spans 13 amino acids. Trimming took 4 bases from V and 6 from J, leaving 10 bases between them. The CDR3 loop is CASSSDPANEQFF. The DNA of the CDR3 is TGTGCCAGCAGCTCGGATCCAGCCAATGAGCAGTTCTTC.

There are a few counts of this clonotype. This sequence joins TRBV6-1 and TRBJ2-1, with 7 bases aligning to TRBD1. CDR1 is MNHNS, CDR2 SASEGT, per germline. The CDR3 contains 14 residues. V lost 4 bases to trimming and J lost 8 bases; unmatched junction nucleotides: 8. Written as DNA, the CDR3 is TGTGCCAGCAGTGGGCGAAACAGGGGCGATGAGCAGTTCTTC. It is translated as CASSGRNRGDEQFF.

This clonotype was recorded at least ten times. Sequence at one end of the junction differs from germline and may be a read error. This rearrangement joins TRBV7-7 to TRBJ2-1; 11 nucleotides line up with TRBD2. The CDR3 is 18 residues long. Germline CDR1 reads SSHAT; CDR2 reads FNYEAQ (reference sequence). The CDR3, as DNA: TGTGCTAGCAGCTTAAGGACTAGCGGGCTAACCTCTTACAATGAGCAGTTCTTC. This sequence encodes CASSLRTSGLTSYNEQFF.

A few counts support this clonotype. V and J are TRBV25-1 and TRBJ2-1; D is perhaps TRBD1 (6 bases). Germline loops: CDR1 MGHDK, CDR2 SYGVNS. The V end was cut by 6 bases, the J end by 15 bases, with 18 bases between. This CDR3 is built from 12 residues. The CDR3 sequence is CASSPEGVHVFF. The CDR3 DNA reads TGTGCCAGCAGCCCCGAGGGGGTCCACGTGTTCTTC.

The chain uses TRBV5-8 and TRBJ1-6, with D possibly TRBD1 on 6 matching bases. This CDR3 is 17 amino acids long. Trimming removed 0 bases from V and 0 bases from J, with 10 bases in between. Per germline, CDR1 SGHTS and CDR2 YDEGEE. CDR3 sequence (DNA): TGTGCCAGCAGCTTGGGGACAGAGAGCTCCTATAATTCACCCCTCCACTTT. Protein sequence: CASSLGTESSYNSPLHF.

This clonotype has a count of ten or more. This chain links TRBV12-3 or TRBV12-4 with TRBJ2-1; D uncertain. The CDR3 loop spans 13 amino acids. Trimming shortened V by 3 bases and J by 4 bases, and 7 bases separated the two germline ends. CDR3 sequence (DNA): TGTGCCAGCAGTTTCTCTATATACAATGAGCAGTTCTTC. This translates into CASSFSIYNEQFF.

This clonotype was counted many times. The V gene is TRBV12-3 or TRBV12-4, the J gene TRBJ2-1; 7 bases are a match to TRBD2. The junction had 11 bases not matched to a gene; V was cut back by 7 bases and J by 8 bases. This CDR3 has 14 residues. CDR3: CASTLEGRVHEQFF. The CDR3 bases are TGTGCCAGCACCTTGGAGGGGAGGGTCCATGAGCAGTTCTTC.

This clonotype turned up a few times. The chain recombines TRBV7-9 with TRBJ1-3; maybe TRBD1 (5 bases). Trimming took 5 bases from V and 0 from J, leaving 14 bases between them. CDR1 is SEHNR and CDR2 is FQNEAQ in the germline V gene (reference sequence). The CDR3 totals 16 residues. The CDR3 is CASSVRDLDSGNTIYF. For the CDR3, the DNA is TGTGCCAGCAGCGTCCGGGACTTGGACTCTGGAAACACCATATATTTT.

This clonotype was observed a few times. DNA for the CDR3: TGTGCCAGCAGCTTAGAACTGACAGATACGCAGTATTTT. It is translated as CASSLELTDTQYF. The chain couples TRBV7-9 to TRBJ2-3; D is ambiguous. Germline V gene sequence: CDR1 SEHNR, CDR2 FQNEAQ (reference sequence). The germline V and J ends were trimmed by 1 base and 3 bases, with 5 bases remaining between them. The CDR3 has 13 residues.

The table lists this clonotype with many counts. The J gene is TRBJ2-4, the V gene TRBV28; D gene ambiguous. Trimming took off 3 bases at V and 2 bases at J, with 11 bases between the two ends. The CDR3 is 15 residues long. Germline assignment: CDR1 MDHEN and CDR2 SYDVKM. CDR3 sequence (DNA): TGTGCCAGCAGTTTGTCCGTTTTGACCAAAAACATTCAGTACTTC. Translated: CASSLSVLTKNIQYF. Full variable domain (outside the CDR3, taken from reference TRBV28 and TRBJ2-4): DVKVTQSSRYLVKRTGEKVFLECVQDMDHENMFWYRQDPGLGLRLIYFSYDVKMKEKGDIPEGYSVSREKKERFSLILESASTNQTSMYLCASSLSVLTKNIQYFGAGTRLSVL.

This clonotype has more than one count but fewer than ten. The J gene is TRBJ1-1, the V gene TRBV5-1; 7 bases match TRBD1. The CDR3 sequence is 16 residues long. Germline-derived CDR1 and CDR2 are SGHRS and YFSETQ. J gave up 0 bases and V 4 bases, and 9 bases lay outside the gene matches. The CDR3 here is CASSTPGQRVNTEAFF. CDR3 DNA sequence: TGCGCCAGCAGCACTCCGGGACAGAGAGTGAACACTGAAGCTTTCTTT.

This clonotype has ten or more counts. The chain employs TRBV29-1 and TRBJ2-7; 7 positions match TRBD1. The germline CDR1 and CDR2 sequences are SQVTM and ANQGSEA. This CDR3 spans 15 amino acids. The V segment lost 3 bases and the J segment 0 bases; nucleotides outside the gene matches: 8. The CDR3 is CSVEGSQGHSYEQYF. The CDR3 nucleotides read TGCAGCGTTGAGGGATCACAGGGGCACTCCTACGAGCAGTACTTC.

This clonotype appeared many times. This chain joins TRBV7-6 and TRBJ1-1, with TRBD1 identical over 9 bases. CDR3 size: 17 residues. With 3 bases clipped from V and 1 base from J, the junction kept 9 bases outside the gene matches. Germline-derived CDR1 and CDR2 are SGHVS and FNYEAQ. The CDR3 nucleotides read TGTGCCAGCAGCTTTAGGACAGGGGTAAACTCGAACACTGAAGCTTTCTTT. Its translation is CASSFRTGVNSNTEAFF.

CDR3: CASNTGTGPNEKLFF. The DNA for the CDR3 is TGCGCCAGCAACACCGGGACAGGGCCTAATGAAAAACTGTTTTTT. V is TRBV5-1 and J is TRBJ1-4; 9 bases fit TRBD1. Germline-derived CDR1 and CDR2 are SGHRS and YFSETQ. The CDR3 runs 15 residues. V gave up 6 bases and J gave up 3 bases; unmatched junction bases: 6.

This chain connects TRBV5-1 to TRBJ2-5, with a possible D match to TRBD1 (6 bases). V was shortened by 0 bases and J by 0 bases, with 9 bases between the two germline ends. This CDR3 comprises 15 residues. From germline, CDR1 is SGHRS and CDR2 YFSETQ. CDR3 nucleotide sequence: TGCGCCAGCAGCTTGGCAGGACAGAACCAAGAGACCCAGTACTTC. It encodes CASSLAGQNQETQYF.

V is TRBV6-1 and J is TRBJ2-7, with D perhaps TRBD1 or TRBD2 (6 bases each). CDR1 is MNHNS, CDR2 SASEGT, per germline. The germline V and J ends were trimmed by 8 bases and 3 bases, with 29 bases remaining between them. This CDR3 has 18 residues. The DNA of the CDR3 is TGTGCCAGCTGGGGGCTTCGGGGGACAAGTTTTTTAGGCTACGAGCAGTACTTC. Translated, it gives CASWGLRGTSFLGYEQYF.

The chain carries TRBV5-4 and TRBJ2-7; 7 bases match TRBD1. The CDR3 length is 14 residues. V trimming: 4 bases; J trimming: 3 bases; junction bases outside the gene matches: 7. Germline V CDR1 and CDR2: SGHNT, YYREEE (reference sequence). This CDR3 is CASSQTDRDYEQYF. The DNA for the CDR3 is TGTGCCAGCAGCCAAACTGACAGGGACTACGAGCAGTACTTC. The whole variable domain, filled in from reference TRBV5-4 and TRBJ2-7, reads ETGVTQSPTHLIKTRGQQVTLRCSSQSGHNTVSWYQQALGQGPQFIFQYYREEENGRGNFPPRFSGLQFPNYSSELNVNALELDDSALYLCASSQTDRDYEQYFGPGTRLTVT.

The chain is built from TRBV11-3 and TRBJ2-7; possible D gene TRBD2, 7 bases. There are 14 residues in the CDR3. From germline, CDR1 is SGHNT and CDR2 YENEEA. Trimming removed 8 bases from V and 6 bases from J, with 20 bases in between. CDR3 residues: CASSWGGRECEQYF. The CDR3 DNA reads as TGTGCCAGCTCCTGGGGGGGGCGGGAGTGCGAGCAGTACTTC.